The 12 T cell receptor beta chains below were found in one sample sequenced in a study of T-cell reconstitution after alpha-beta-depleted transplantation in children. The library targeted TCRbeta and was prepared with unique molecular identifiers. TCRdb re-called the PCR reads with MiXCR, one entry per CDR3 protein. The table shows 550,000 to 800,000 distinct CDR3 sequences, with under 15% occurring only once. The source material was PBMCs, sampled before TCRalphabeta/CD19-depleted stem cell transplant. These receptors were collected from a girl aged 2 to 10 with congenital amegakaryocytic thrombocytopenia, due to receive a stem cell transplant.

V is TRBV20-1 and J is TRBJ2-3; 14 bases align to TRBD2. CDR3 length equals 20 residues. V lost 1 base and J lost 2; bases outside the gene matches: 14. From germline, CDR1 is DFQATT and CDR2 SNEGSKA (reference sequence). The CDR3 sequence: CSARGAWTSGRTESTDTQYF. CDR3 DNA: TGCAGTGCTAGAGGGGCCTGGACTAGCGGGAGGACCGAGTCCACAGATACGCAGTATTTT.

This clonotype was counted ten times or more. The rearrangement uses TRBV20-1 and TRBJ2-1, with D unresolved. Trimming removed 3 bases from V and 1 base from J, with 16 bases in between. CDR3 length equals 16 residues. Germline loops: CDR1 DFQATT, CDR2 SNEGSKA (reference sequence). The CDR3 DNA follows: TGCAGTGCTAGTGTTGAATGGCTAGGATCCTACAATGAGCAGTTCTTC. It yields the protein CSASVEWLGSYNEQFF.

The chain is built from TRBV7-9 and TRBJ2-7, with TRBD1 as a possible D gene (5 bases). The CDR3 length is 15 residues. Looked up from germline, CDR1 is SEHNR and CDR2 is FQNEAQ (reference sequence). V shed 1 base and J shed 3 bases, with 13 bases lying between them. CDR3 sequence: CASSLGPRQIYEQYF. CDR3 nucleotides: TGTGCCAGCAGCTTAGGTCCCCGACAGATCTACGAGCAGTACTTC.

This clonotype has ten or more counts. V usage is TRBV10-3 and J usage is TRBJ2-3; no clear D gene. This CDR3 spans 13 amino acids. V was shortened by 0 bases and J by 6 bases, with 7 bases between the two germline ends. Germline CDR1 reads ENHRY; CDR2 reads SYGVKD. The CDR3 is CAISESALDTQYF. CDR3 DNA: TGTGCCATCAGTGAGTCCGCCCTGGATACGCAGTATTTT.

In its sample, this clonotype was seen a few times. This chain uses TRBV9 with TRBJ2-5, with D possibly being TRBD2 (5 bases). The CDR3 runs to 19 residues. V lost 4 bases and J 4 bases, leaving 29 bases between the germline ends. Germline values: CDR1 SGDLS, CDR2 YYNGEE. CDR3 DNA sequence: TGTGCCAGCAGCAACAGCCCGGGAATTGACTCATCCCGGGGAGAGACCCAGTACTTC. This translates into CASSNSPGIDSSRGETQYF.

The V gene is TRBV10-2, the J gene TRBJ2-5; a weak D match, TRBD2 (5 bases). The ends were cut back, 7 bases at V and 1 base at J, with 16 bases in the middle. The CDR3 spans 15 residues. Germline V CDR1 and CDR2: WSHSY, SAAADI. The CDR3 DNA sequence: TGCGCCAGCACGGATTCGGGGAAAGTCCAAGAGACCCAGTACTTC. This gives the protein CASTDSGKVQETQYF.

This clonotype was picked up many times. The chain joins TRBV5-1 to TRBJ2-1; possible D gene TRBD1, 6 bases. In germline, CDR1 is SGHRS, CDR2 YFSETQ. The V and J ends lost 0 bases and 4 bases respectively, with 8 bases between them. This CDR3 spans 14 amino acids. CDR3 bases: TGCGCCAGCAGCTTGGGGACAGCGTACAATGAGCAGTTCTTC. Its translation is CASSLGTAYNEQFF.

As concerns this clonotype: The junction and the germline gene differ at one end; a read error may be behind it. The chain couples TRBV2 to TRBJ2-5; D unresolved. From germline, CDR1 is SNHLY and CDR2 FYNNEI. CDR3 size: 16 residues. CDR3 residues: CASSEDTTVLQETQYF. The CDR3 DNA follows: TGTGCCAGCAGCGAAGACACTACCGTCCTCCAAGAGACCCAGTACTTC.

The chain uses TRBV7-2 and TRBJ1-1, with D hard to call. The CDR3 length is 16 residues. Trimming cost V 2 bases and J 0 bases, with 13 bases left between them. Germline V gene sequence: CDR1 SGHTA, CDR2 FQGNSA. The CDR3 DNA reads as TGTGCCAGCAGCTTAAGTTTGGTCAGGCTGAACACTGAAGCTTTCTTT. It yields the protein CASSLSLVRLNTEAFF. Complete variable domain (other parts from reference TRBV7-2 and TRBJ1-1): GAGVSQSPSNKVTEKGKDVELRCDPISGHTALYWYRQSLGQGLEFLIYFQGNSAPDKSGLPSDRFSAERTGGSVSTLTIQRTQQEDSAVYLCASSLSLVRLNTEAFFGQGTRLTVV.

This clonotype occurred a few times. The J gene is TRBJ2-1, the V gene TRBV20-1; TRBD2 aligns across 7 bases. This CDR3 has 16 residues. CDR1 and CDR2 from the germline V gene are DFQATT and SNEGSKA (reference sequence). V trimming: 3 bases; J trimming: 7 bases; junction bases outside the gene matches: 15. The CDR3 DNA is TGCAGTGCTAGTAGGACGAAGGCGGGAGATGGAAATGAGCAGTTCTTC. It codes for CSASRTKAGDGNEQFF.

This clonotype showed up many times. The chain recombines TRBV19 with TRBJ2-3, with 8 bases identical to TRBD1. CDR1 LNHDA and CDR2 SQIVND come from the germline V gene (reference sequence). The CDR3 covers 14 residues. The ends lost 7 bases at V and 6 bases at J; junction bases unmatched: 9. CDR3 sequence reads: CASNVDRAADTQYF. The CDR3 bases are TGTGCCAGTAATGTGGACAGGGCCGCCGATACGCAGTATTTT.

The chain joins TRBV5-1 to TRBJ2-2; maybe TRBD1 (6 bases). The CDR3 is 14 residues long. V shed 3 bases and J shed 5 bases, with 11 bases lying between them. Germline CDR1 reads SGHRS; CDR2 reads YFSETQ. CDR3 amino acids: CASSWGLRTGELFF. CDR3 DNA: TGCGCCAGCAGCTGGGGGCTCAGAACCGGGGAGCTGTTTTTT. Variable domain in full (rest from reference TRBV5-1 and TRBJ2-2): KAGVTQTPRYLIKTRGQQVTLSCSPISGHRSVSWYQQTPGQGLQFLFEYFSETQRNKGNFPGRFSGRQFSNSRSEMNVSTLELGDSALYLCASSWGLRTGELFFGEGSRLTVL.